Listed here are 21 T cell receptor beta chains from one sample, sequenced in a study of human T cells and chemical hapten exposure. TCRdb reanalysed the RACE reads using MiXCR and keeps one entry per CDR3 protein. The sample lists under 120,000 distinct CDR3 sequences, 11% occurring once. Indicated time point: patch test 1, 2 weeks after DPC sensitization. Treatment specified: therapeutic diphenylcyclopropenone sensitization with weekly scalp DPC. The source material was whole blood, sampled in connection with sensitization to the hapten diphenylcyclopropenone (DPC). All receptors derive from a woman aged 40-49 years with alopecia areata. Some clones in this sample may be carry-over from other donors' samples.

The chain employs TRBV6-2 or TRBV6-3 and TRBJ2-3, with 10 bases that match TRBD2. The J segment lost 3 bases and the V segment lost 0 bases, leaving 9 bases of the junction unmatched. Germline assignment: CDR1 MNHEY and CDR2 SVGEGT. The CDR3 contains 18 residues. CDR3: CASSYSRAGGRPTDTQYF. CDR3 nucleotide sequence: TGTGCCAGCAGTTACTCGAGAGCGGGAGGGCGGCCGACAGATACGCAGTATTTT.

In its sample, this clonotype was seen many times. CDR3 sequence (DNA): TGTGCCAGCAGACTCGACAGGGGTACGCAGTATTTT. It codes for CASRLDRGTQYF. The genes are TRBV6-6 and TRBJ2-3; 8 nucleotides line up with TRBD1. The CDR3 has 12 residues. Germline loops: CDR1 MNHNY, CDR2 SVGAGI (reference sequence). V shed 6 bases, J shed 8 bases, and the junction held 4 bases outside the gene matches.

This clonotype was detected ten times or more. The chain carries TRBV7-8 and TRBJ2-2; D gene ambiguous. Germline CDR1 is SGHVS and CDR2 is FQNEAQ. Trimming removed 5 bases at V and 5 bases at J, with 9 bases between. The CDR3 is 13 amino acids. CDR3 in amino acids: CASSGRRTGELFF. The CDR3 region has the DNA TGTGCCAGCAGCGGGCGTAGGACCGGGGAGCTGTTTTTT.

The V gene is TRBV6-1, the J gene TRBJ2-7; D is undetermined. Trimming shortened V by 5 bases and J by 7 bases, and 24 bases separated the two germline ends. Germline V gene sequence: CDR1 MNHNS, CDR2 SASEGT. The CDR3 has 16 residues. This CDR3 reads CASSPTSPGSFQEQYF. CDR3 coding DNA: TGTGCCAGCAGTCCCACTTCGCCGGGTTCGTTCCAAGAGCAGTACTTC.

This clonotype has at least ten counts. The chain recombines TRBV6-2 or TRBV6-3 with TRBJ1-6; tentative D call: TRBD1 (6 bases). Germline CDR1 is MNHEY and CDR2 is SVGEGT. The CDR3 is 15 amino acids. V was shortened by 6 bases and J by 6 bases, with 15 bases between the two germline ends. For the CDR3, the DNA is TGTGCCAGCAGCAAAGGGGGGATGTCTAATTCACCCCTCCACTTT. This encodes CASSKGGMSNSPLHF.

There are a few counts of this clonotype. V is TRBV20-1 and J is TRBJ2-7; D perhaps matches TRBD2 (6 bases). V dropped 8 bases and J dropped 0 bases, with 14 bases sitting between them. Germline lookup yields CDR1 DFQATT and CDR2 SNEGSKA (reference sequence). This CDR3 comprises 13 residues. The CDR3 sequence is CSTLEGSSYEQYF. In nucleotides, the CDR3 is TGCAGTACCTTGGAGGGGAGCTCCTACGAGCAGTACTTC.

The rearrangement uses TRBV30 and TRBJ1-4; no clear D. Germline V gives CDR1 GTSNPN, CDR2 SVGIG (reference sequence). The CDR3 sequence is 12 residues long. The V and J ends lost 0 bases and 8 bases respectively, with 7 bases between them. CDR3 sequence: CAWSVGLEKLFF. The CDR3 bases are TGTGCCTGGAGTGTAGGGCTCGAAAAACTGTTTTTT.

In its sample, this clonotype was seen many times. V is TRBV20-1 and J is TRBJ2-5; perhaps TRBD1 as D (6 bases). The CDR3 contains 13 residues. Trimming took off 5 bases at V and 3 bases at J, with 13 bases between the two ends. Germline CDR1 and CDR2: DFQATT and SNEGSKA (reference sequence). CDR3 sequence (DNA): TGCAGTGCTGCGGACAGAGCCGAAGAGACCCAGTACTTC. Translation gives CSAADRAEETQYF.

Only a few counts were recorded for this clonotype. V and J are TRBV6-2 or TRBV6-3 and TRBJ1-5, with D perhaps matching TRBD1 (5 bases). The germline V and J ends were trimmed by 6 bases and 3 bases, with 15 bases remaining between them. This CDR3 comprises 15 residues. Germline V gene data show CDR1 as MNHEY and CDR2 as SVGEGT. The CDR3 here is CASREAQGANQPQHF. The CDR3 nucleotides read TGTGCCAGCAGAGAAGCCCAGGGCGCCAATCAGCCCCAGCATTTT.

At least ten counts were recorded for this clonotype. The chain uses TRBV19 and TRBJ2-3, with TRBD2 identical over 10 bases. CDR1 is LNHDA and CDR2 is SQIVND in the germline V gene (reference sequence). The CDR3 runs to 16 residues. V trimming: 5 bases; J trimming: 6 bases; junction bases outside the gene matches: 11. The CDR3 nucleotides read TGTGCCAGTAGTCCCGGGACTAGCGCCCCAGGGGATACGCAGTATTTT. It is translated as CASSPGTSAPGDTQYF. Full variable domain (remainder filled in from reference TRBV19 and TRBJ2-3): DGGITQSPKYLFRKEGQNVTLSCEQNLNHDAMYWYRQDPGQGLRLIYYSQIVNDFQKGDIAEGYSVSREKKESFPLTVTSAQKNPTAFYLCASSPGTSAPGDTQYFGPGTRLTVL.

This clonotype was found a few times. The chain has TRBV18 and TRBJ2-1; D is ambiguous. The V gene lost 4 bases and the J gene lost 5 bases, with 9 bases spanning the gap. Germline CDR1 and CDR2: KGHSH and LQKENI. This CDR3 is 13 amino acids long. Written as DNA, the CDR3 is TGTGCCAGCTCACTTGACCGGGACAATGAGCAGTTCTTC. Encoded protein: CASSLDRDNEQFF.

In this sample, this clonotype turned up many times. This sequence joins TRBV27 and TRBJ2-7, with D possibly being TRBD1 (5 bases). Trimming shortened V by 6 bases and J by 2 bases, and 17 bases separated the two germline ends. CDR1 and CDR2 (germline): MNHEY, SMNVEV (reference sequence). This CDR3 has 15 amino acids. The CDR3 region has the DNA TGTGCCAGCAGATTAAGACAGAGAACTGCCTACGAGCAGTACTTC. Amino acids: CASRLRQRTAYEQYF.

Only a few counts were recorded for this clonotype. V usage is TRBV11-2 and J usage is TRBJ2-3; D remains unclear. The CDR3 is made up of 15 amino acids. Germline CDR1 and CDR2: SGHAT and FQNNGV. Trimming left V 7 bases short and J 0 bases short, with 14 bases between. CDR3 protein: CASTSTLLSTDTQYF. The DNA of the CDR3 is TGTGCCAGCACCTCAACCCTGTTAAGCACAGATACGCAGTATTTT. The entire variable domain, with the rest obtained from reference TRBV11-2 and TRBJ2-3, is as follows: EAGVAQSPRYKIIEKRQSVAFWCNPISGHATLYWYQQILGQGPKLLIQFQNNGVVDDSQLPKDRFSAERLKGVDSTLKIQPAKLEDSAVYLCASTSTLLSTDTQYFGPGTRLTVL.

The chain is built from TRBV11-2 and TRBJ2-1, with 9 bases aligning to TRBD2. CDR3 size: 14 residues. Germline V gives CDR1 SGHAT, CDR2 FQNNGV. Losses at the gene ends were 3 bases for V and 4 bases for J; bases not matched to a gene: 1. The CDR3 region is CASSFAGGYNEQFF. CDR3 nucleotides: TGTGCCAGCAGCTTTGCGGGGGGGTACAATGAGCAGTTCTTC.

This clonotype was recorded only once. V and J are TRBV5-1 and TRBJ1-1, with D possibly TRBD1 on 6 matching bases. The CDR3 has 15 amino acids. Germline CDR1 is SGHRS and CDR2 is YFSETQ. V lost 4 bases to trimming and J lost 0 bases, with 13 bases between them. The CDR3 is CASSPGQFMNTEAFF. CDR3 sequence (DNA): TGCGCCAGCAGCCCTGGACAGTTCATGAACACTGAAGCTTTCTTT.

This clonotype was counted only a few times. The chain recombines TRBV7-2 with TRBJ2-4, with D unresolved. Germline loops: CDR1 SGHTA, CDR2 FQGNSA. This CDR3 is 15 amino acids long. Trimming cost V 4 bases and J 1 base, with 11 bases left between them. The CDR3 DNA reads TGTGCCAGCAGCTCCACGGTGGGGGCCAAAAACATTCAGTACTTC. Residues: CASSSTVGAKNIQYF.

This clonotype was detected a few times. V is TRBV7-3 and J is TRBJ1-6, with TRBD1 identical over 9 bases. This CDR3 comprises 15 residues. Germline V gives CDR1 SGHTA, CDR2 FQGTGA. The J segment lost 5 bases and the V segment lost 4 bases, leaving 3 bases of the junction unmatched. The CDR3 loop reads CASSSGQGHNSPLHF. CDR3 DNA sequence: TGTGCCAGCAGCTCGGGACAGGGCCATAATTCACCCCTCCACTTT.

This clonotype came up many times. The rearrangement joins TRBV6-2 or TRBV6-3 to TRBJ2-1; tentatively, D is TRBD2 (6 bases). Trimming shortened V by 0 bases and J by 4 bases, and 13 bases separated the two germline ends. The CDR3 has 16 amino acids. CDR1 is MNHEY and CDR2 is SVGEGT in the germline V gene. The chain's CDR3 is CASSYSGDWKYNEQFF. CDR3 sequence (DNA): TGTGCCAGCAGTTACTCAGGGGACTGGAAATACAATGAGCAGTTCTTC.

The gene calls are TRBV6-2 or TRBV6-3 and TRBJ2-3; weak D call: TRBD2 (6 bases). Germline V CDR1 and CDR2: MNHEY, SVGEGT. The CDR3 is 13 amino acids. Trimming took off 8 bases at V and 6 bases at J, with 15 bases between the two ends. The CDR3 region has the DNA TGTGCCAGCCGAAGGTCGGGGGAGGATACGCAGTATTTT. Encoded protein: CASRRSGEDTQYF.

This clonotype was observed at least ten times. V gene TRBV7-2 combines with J gene TRBJ2-5; D uncertain. The CDR3 has 13 residues. Germline lookup yields CDR1 SGHTA and CDR2 FQGNSA. V was clipped by 5 bases and J by 5 bases, with 12 bases between them. The CDR3 DNA reads as TGTGCCAGCAGCACCGGACGCCAGGAGACCCAGTACTTC. This gives the protein CASSTGRQETQYF.

This clonotype was detected many times. The chain's CDR3 is CASSPSRTGRSGYTF. The CDR3 nucleotides read TGTGCCAGTAGTCCCTCTCGGACAGGGCGTAGTGGCTACACCTTC. The rearrangement joins TRBV19 to TRBJ1-2; 8 bases are shared with TRBD1. The CDR3 consists of 15 residues. After removal of 5 bases from V and 7 bases from J, the junction contained 12 bases not matched to a gene. Germline CDR1 is LNHDA and CDR2 is SQIVND (reference sequence).